This entry lists 8 T cell receptor beta chains sequenced from one sample in a study of shared clonotypes between healthy human individuals. Sequencing was performed with immunoSEQ multiplex PCR; in TCRdb, only in-frame clones are kept and a portion is missing. The sample carries approximately 1.5 million clones, approximately 98.5% recorded once. Sequencing used naive CD4+ T cells sorted from blood. Described subset: CD45RA+ positively selected. The receptor source for this set is a man aged 25 to 45 in good health.

The chain is built from TRBV7-9 and TRBJ2-5, with TRBD2 identical over 11 bases. The CDR3 is 18 residues long. The V gene end was trimmed by 5 bases and the J gene end by 5 bases; junction bases not matched to a gene: 16. In germline, CDR1 is SEHNR, CDR2 FQNEAQ (reference sequence). As DNA, the CDR3 is TGTGCCAGCAGCCCCCAGCTACTAGCGGGAGAAGGGGGGGAGACCCAGTACTTC. Its translation is CASSPQLLAGEGGETQYF.

V usage is TRBV5-6 and J usage is TRBJ2-1; 8 nucleotides match TRBD1. CDR1 and CDR2 (germline): SGHDT, YYEEEE. V shed 2 bases and J 8 bases; nucleotides not matched to a gene: 12. The CDR3 runs 16 residues. CDR3 region: CASSLFWTGSADEQFF. The CDR3 nucleotides are TGTGCCAGCAGCTTATTCTGGACAGGGTCCGCCGATGAGCAGTTCTTC.

The rearrangement uses TRBV29-1 and TRBJ1-2; maybe TRBD1 (6 bases). Between the trimmed V and J ends, which lost 4 bases and 2 bases, there was a span of 11 bases. This CDR3 has 13 residues. In germline, CDR1 is SQVTM, CDR2 ANQGSEA. The CDR3 DNA follows: TGCAGCGTTGGCGGGAGGGGGAACTATGGCTACACCTTC. This gives the protein CSVGGRGNYGYTF. Full variable domain (rest looked up from reference TRBV29-1 and TRBJ1-2): SAVISQKPSRDICQRGTSLTIQCQVDSQVTMMFWYRQQPGQSLTLIATANQGSEATYESGFVIDKFPISRPNLTFSTLTVSNMSPEDSSIYLCSVGGRGNYGYTFGSGTRLTVV.

This chain connects TRBV30 to TRBJ1-1; D gene ambiguous. Trimming pared 2 bases from V and 11 bases from J, leaving 12 bases between. The CDR3 spans 11 residues. Germline V gene sequence: CDR1 GTSNPN, CDR2 SVGIG (reference sequence). The CDR3 loop is CAWSPLKWAFF. CDR3 in DNA: TGTGCCTGGAGTCCCCTCAAGTGGGCTTTCTTT. Complete variable domain (other parts from reference TRBV30 and TRBJ1-1): SQTIHQWPATLVQPVGSPLSLECTVEGTSNPNLYWYRQAAGRGLQLLFYSVGIGQISSEVPQNLSASRPQDRQFILSSKKLLLSDSGFYLCAWSPLKWAFFGQGTRLTVV.

The rearrangement joins TRBV10-2 to TRBJ1-2, with D possibly being TRBD1 (6 bases). This CDR3 contains 13 residues. The germline V gene has CDR1 WSHSY and CDR2 SAAADI. V lost 4 bases, J lost 6 bases, and 12 bases lay in between. The CDR3 loop is CASSGQEPDGYTF. The CDR3 bases are TGCGCCAGCAGTGGACAGGAGCCTGATGGCTACACCTTC.

The V and J genes are TRBV28 and TRBJ1-4, with D possibly being TRBD1 (6 bases). CDR3 length equals 15 residues. CDR1 and CDR2 (germline): MDHEN, SYDVKM. The ends were cut back, 3 bases at V and 8 bases at J, with 16 bases in the middle. CDR3 sequence: CASSFYGRGEEKLFF. In nucleotides, the CDR3 is TGTGCCAGCAGTTTTTACGGCAGGGGAGAAGAAAAACTGTTTTTT.

In the case of this clone: The identical CDR3 is also encoded by other nucleotide sequences in the sample. V gene TRBV29-1 combines with J gene TRBJ2-3; unclear D gene. This CDR3 contains 12 residues. Between the trimmed V and J ends, which lost 3 bases and 1 base, there was a span of 5 bases. CDR1 SQVTM and CDR2 ANQGSEA come from the germline V gene. In DNA, the CDR3 is TGCAGCGTTGACCGCGGCACAGATACGCAGTATTTT. It is translated as CSVDRGTDTQYF.

The rearrangement uses TRBV30 and TRBJ1-4; perhaps TRBD1 as D (6 bases). Germline V gives CDR1 GTSNPN, CDR2 SVGIG (reference sequence). The CDR3 sequence is 14 residues long. The germline V and J ends were trimmed by 2 bases and 1 base, with 8 bases remaining between them. The CDR3 nucleotides are TGTGCCTGGAGTATACAGGGAACTAATGAAAAACTGTTTTTT. Protein: CAWSIQGTNEKLFF.